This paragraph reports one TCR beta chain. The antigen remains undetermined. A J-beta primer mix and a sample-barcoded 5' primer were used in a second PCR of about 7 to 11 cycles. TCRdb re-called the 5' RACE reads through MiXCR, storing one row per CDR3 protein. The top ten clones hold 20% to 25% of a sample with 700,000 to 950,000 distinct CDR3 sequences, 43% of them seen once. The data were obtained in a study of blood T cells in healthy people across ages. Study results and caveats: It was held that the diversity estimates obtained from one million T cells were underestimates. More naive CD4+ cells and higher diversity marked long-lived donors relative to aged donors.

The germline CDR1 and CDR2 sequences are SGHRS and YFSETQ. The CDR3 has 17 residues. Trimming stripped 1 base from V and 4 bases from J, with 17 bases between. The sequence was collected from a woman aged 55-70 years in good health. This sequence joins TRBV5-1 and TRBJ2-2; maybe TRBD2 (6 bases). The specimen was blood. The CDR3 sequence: CASSLNRGSVSTGELFF. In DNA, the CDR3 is TGCGCCAGCAGCTTGAATCGGGGGTCCGTAAGCACCGGGGAGCTGTTTTTT.